This is a list of T cell receptor beta chains from one sample in a study of early T cells in non-severe SARS-CoV-2 infection. TCRdb re-called the 5' RACE reads with MiXCR, one entry per CDR3 protein. The data contain nearly 70,000 distinct CDR3 sequences, 4% to 6% of them singletons. This material consisted of whole blood, taken at baseline. The receptors were sampled from an adult who was a healthcare worker with PCR-confirmed SARS-CoV-2 infection or an uninfected control (not recorded which). The donor label of this sample is uncertain. Both conserved end residues are part of each CDR3. A D gene is named only where the DNA matches it firmly. Size is stated for part of the rows, as once, few or many counts, or as a class when the clone is expanded.

D gene,V gene,J gene,clone size,CDR3 DNA,CDR3 protein
.,TRBV7-9,TRBJ1-4,.,TGTGCCAGCAGCATACCCCCGGGGGAAAAACTGTTTTTT,CASSIPPGEKLFF
TRBD1,TRBV5-1,TRBJ2-1,.,TGCGCCAGCCGGATTGGGACAGGGGGCGATGAGCAGTTCTTC,CASRIGTGGDEQFF
.,TRBV20-1,TRBJ1-1,many,TGCAGTAGTCCTAGGGATCACACTGAAGCTTTCTTT,CSSPRDHTEAFF
.,TRBV27,TRBJ1-4,.,TGTGCCAGCGTACCGCCCGTGGGTGCAACTAATGAAAAACTGTTTTTT,CASVPPVGATNEKLFF
TRBD2,TRBV6-2/TRBV6-3,TRBJ2-2,few,TGTGCCAGCAGTTACGGGACTAGCGGGGGGGCCGGCACCGGGGAGCTGTTTTTT,CASSYGTSGGAGTGELFF
.,TRBV28,TRBJ1-6,.,TGTGCCAGCAGGCCTCATGGGGGTAATTCACCCCTCCACTTT,CASRPHGGNSPLHF
.,TRBV25-1,TRBJ1-1,many,TGTGCCAGCAGTGGACAGGTTAAGAACACTGAAGCTTTCTTT,CASSGQVKNTEAFF
.,TRBV6-2/TRBV6-3,TRBJ2-3,many,TGTGCCAGCAGTTTGGGGGCTTTCACAGATACGCAGTATTTT,CASSLGAFTDTQYF
.,TRBV20-1,TRBJ1-5,many,TGCAGTGCTAGGGACAGTCGCAATCAGCCCCAGCATTTT,CSARDSRNQPQHF
.,TRBV18,TRBJ1-6,many,TGTGCCAGCTCACCAGTAACCAGCGCGAATTCACCCCTCCACTTT,CASSPVTSANSPLHF
.,TRBV5-1,TRBJ2-1,many,TGCGCCAGCAGCTTGGCCGGGACGCTCTACAATGAGCAGTTCTTC,CASSLAGTLYNEQFF
.,TRBV5-1,TRBJ1-1,many,TGCGCCAGCAGCTTTAGGCAAGAGGGGGAAAAGGCTTTCTTT,CASSFRQEGEKAFF
.,TRBV28,TRBJ1-1,few,TGTGCCAGCAAATTGCGGAACACTGAAGCTTTCTTT,CASKLRNTEAFF
.,TRBV6-5,TRBJ2-3,.,TGTGCCAGCAGCGAACAGGGTGTCAAGCAGTATTTT,CASSEQGVKQYF
.,TRBV10-3,TRBJ1-6,.,TGTGCCATCAGTTCCAACAGGGAAGGCTCACCCCTCCACTTT,CAISSNREGSPLHF
.,TRBV3-1,TRBJ1-3,few,TGTGCCAGCAGCCACGGTACAGCTAGCTCTGGAAACACCATATATTTT,CASSHGTASSGNTIYF
.,TRBV28,TRBJ1-1,.,TGTGCCAGCAGTTGGTTCCCCCCCGGGGCTGAAGCTTTCTTT,CASSWFPPGAEAFF
.,TRBV10-1,TRBJ2-1,many,TGCGCCAGCAGTGAGTCGGGCCGGGGGCGCGATTATGAGCAGTTCTTC,CASSESGRGRDYEQFF
.,TRBV28,TRBJ1-4,few,TGTGCCAGCAGTGCGACAAGGAAACTGTTTTTT,CASSATRKLFF
.,TRBV10-3,TRBJ2-2,.,TGTGCCATCCGGGAGATGAAGAACACCGGGGAGCTGTTTTTT,CAIREMKNTGELFF
.,TRBV5-4,TRBJ1-3,many,TGTGCCAGCAGCCCCGCCGGAACGGGATCTGGAAACACCATATATTTT,CASSPAGTGSGNTIYF
.,TRBV5-4,TRBJ2-4,many,TGTGCCAGCAGCTTAGACCAGCCTGGGAACATTCAGTACTTC,CASSLDQPGNIQYF
TRBD1,TRBV12-3/TRBV12-4,TRBJ1-6,many,TGTGCCAGCACCGGACAGGGAGGCAATTCACCCCTCCACTTT,CASTGQGGNSPLHF
.,TRBV6-2/TRBV6-3,TRBJ2-1,many,TGTGCCAGTCTGGGGGGCCGGAATGAGCAGTTCTTC,CASLGGRNEQFF
.,TRBV20-1,TRBJ2-7,many,TGCAGTGGGGATTTAGGGGACGAGCAGTACTTC,CSGDLGDEQYF
.,TRBV5-6,TRBJ1-3,many,TGTGCCAGCAGCTTGGTGCGGCACTCTGGAAACACCATATATTTT,CASSLVRHSGNTIYF
.,TRBV20-1,TRBJ2-3,many,TGCAGTGCTAGCGGAAGGCAGGGTCCCGGAGATACGCAGTATTTT,CSASGRQGPGDTQYF
TRBD2,TRBV7-2,TRBJ2-7,.,TGTGCCAGCAGCGTCCGACTAGCGGAGGACTACGAGCAGTACTTC,CASSVRLAEDYEQYF
.,TRBV6-5,TRBJ2-1,many,TGTGCCAGCAGCGCAGTGGTCGCAGGCAATGAGCAGTTCTTC,CASSAVVAGNEQFF
TRBD2,TRBV6-1,TRBJ2-7,many,TGTGCCAGCAGCGGACTAGCTTACGAGCAGTACTTC,CASSGLAYEQYF
.,TRBV6-5,TRBJ1-1,few,TGTGCCAGCAGATCTCGTACAGGGTACACTGAAGCTTTCTTT,CASRSRTGYTEAFF
.,TRBV6-5,TRBJ2-6,many,TGTGCCAGCAGTTACTCCCACTCTGGGGCCAACGTCCTGACTTTC,CASSYSHSGANVLTF
TRBD2,TRBV10-1,TRBJ2-3,many,TGCGCCAGCAGTGCCCAGGGAGGGCCCACAGATACGCAGTATTTT,CASSAQGGPTDTQYF
.,TRBV20-1,TRBJ2-3,.,TGCAGTGCACCATTGGGGGAGAGGTGGTATTTT,CSAPLGERWYF
TRBD1,TRBV10-3,TRBJ2-1,many,TGTGCCATCAGCCGCAAGGTTAGGACAGGGATCAATGAGCAGTTCTTC,CAISRKVRTGINEQFF
.,TRBV3-1,TRBJ2-1,few,TGTGCCAGCAGCCTTATGGACTATCTCTCCTACAATGAGCAGTTCTTC,CASSLMDYLSYNEQFF
.,TRBV21-1,TRBJ2-7,.,TGTGCCAGCAGCAAAGTCGTAAACGGAGGTTCCTACGAGCAGTACTTC,CASSKVVNGGSYEQYF
.,TRBV12-3/TRBV12-4,TRBJ2-3,many,TGTGCCAGCAGTCCAGAACGGGGGCAGGGCACAGATACGCAGTATTTT,CASSPERGQGTDTQYF
.,TRBV5-4,TRBJ2-3,.,TGTGCCAGCAGCTTTGGAGGGGGAGCTAGCACAGATACGCAGTATTTT,CASSFGGGASTDTQYF
TRBD1,TRBV7-9,TRBJ1-1,many,TGTGCCAGCAGCACCTGGGACAGGTTGCACACTGAAGCTTTCTTT,CASSTWDRLHTEAFF
.,TRBV28,TRBJ1-1,many,TGTGCCATAACAGGGAACACTGAAGCTTTCTTT,CAITGNTEAFF
TRBD2,TRBV7-2,TRBJ2-7,.,TGTGCCAGCAGCTTTTCGGGGGGAACCTACGAGCAGTACTTC,CASSFSGGTYEQYF
.,TRBV6-6,TRBJ1-1,few,TGTGCCAGCAGTTCTCAAGGGGGTCTGAACACTGAAGCTTTCTTT,CASSSQGGLNTEAFF
.,TRBV9,TRBJ1-3,many,TGTGCCAGCAGCGTAGTAGGCTCTGGAAACACCATATATTTT,CASSVVGSGNTIYF
TRBD1,TRBV7-8,TRBJ1-2,many,TGTGCCAGCAGCTTAGGCCTGGGACAGGGAACGGGTGGCTACACCTTC,CASSLGLGQGTGGYTF
.,TRBV12-3/TRBV12-4,TRBJ2-7,many,TGTGCCAGCAGCACCGGAGGCCCCTACGAGCAGTACTTC,CASSTGGPYEQYF
.,TRBV7-2,TRBJ2-7,many,TGTGCCAGCAGGCCAACTTTTTCGTCCTACGAGCAGTACTTC,CASRPTFSSYEQYF
TRBD1,TRBV18,TRBJ2-1,.,TGTGCCAGCTCCCCCCCGGGACAGGTTAATGAGCAGTTCTTC,CASSPPGQVNEQFF
TRBD1,TRBV7-2,TRBJ2-1,.,TGTGCCAGCAGCTTAGGGGGACAGGAATACAATGAGCAGTTCTTC,CASSLGGQEYNEQFF
.,TRBV5-1,TRBJ2-1,many,TGCGCCAGCAGCTTGGTAGACAGCAACAATGAGCAGTTCTTC,CASSLVDSNNEQFF
.,TRBV2,TRBJ1-5,few,TGTGCCAGCAGGACAGATCGATATAGCAATCAGCCCCAGCATTTT,CASRTDRYSNQPQHF
TRBD2,TRBV11-2,TRBJ2-3,many,TGTGCCAGCAGCTTAGAGTTTAGCGGGGGGACCCACGATACGCAGTATTTT,CASSLEFSGGTHDTQYF
.,TRBV19,TRBJ2-7,.,TGTGCCAGTAGTATGCCAGGGAGCTACGAGCAGTACTTC,CASSMPGSYEQYF
.,TRBV6-2/TRBV6-3,TRBJ1-1,.,TGTGCCAGCAGTTACTCGACGGGGATAGGGGCTGAAGCTTTCTTT,CASSYSTGIGAEAFF
.,TRBV7-8,TRBJ1-3,.,TGTGCCAGCAGCTCCCGTTTGGGAGGTGGTGGAAACACCATATATTTT,CASSSRLGGGGNTIYF
TRBD1,TRBV7-2,TRBJ1-2,.,TGTGCCAGCAGCTCGCGAGGACGGGACAGGGCCAATCCTAACTATGGCTACACCTTC,CASSSRGRDRANPNYGYTF
.,TRBV18,TRBJ2-1,many,TGTGCCAGCTCACCACCTCTGATAAGCTCCTACAATGAGCAGTTCTTC,CASSPPLISSYNEQFF